The clone carrying this T cell receptor (beta chain) was recorded at least ten times. This CDR3 is 16 amino acids long. V was pared by 0 bases and J by 5 bases, with 6 bases of the junction left unmatched. Germline assignment: CDR1 SQVTM and CDR2 ANQGSEA. The naive CD8 libraries originated from between roughly 19,000 and 1,000,000 sorted cells and drew on 10%, 30% or 50% RNA. Based on a CD8+CD4-CCR7+CD45RA+ profile, naive CD8 T cells were sorted. This sample is part of a study of molecular identifiers for immune sequencing clone quantification. One entry per CDR3 protein results from TCRdb running MiXCR on the PCR reads. The sample includes about half a million distinct CDR3 sequences, about 25% of them seen just once.

Material: naive CD8+ T cells from blood, with Jurkat cell RNA spiked in. Subset defined: FACS-sorted CD8+CD4-CCR7+CD45RA+ naive T cells. The chain links TRBV29-1 to TRBJ2-7; 14 bases line up with TRBD2. This sequence originates from a human donor in good health. Some libraries in this study had Jurkat cell RNA spiked in. The chain's CDR3 is CSVEEGTSGRIHEQYF. The CDR3 nucleotides are TGCAGCGTTGAAGAGGGGACTAGCGGGAGAATCCACGAGCAGTACTTC.